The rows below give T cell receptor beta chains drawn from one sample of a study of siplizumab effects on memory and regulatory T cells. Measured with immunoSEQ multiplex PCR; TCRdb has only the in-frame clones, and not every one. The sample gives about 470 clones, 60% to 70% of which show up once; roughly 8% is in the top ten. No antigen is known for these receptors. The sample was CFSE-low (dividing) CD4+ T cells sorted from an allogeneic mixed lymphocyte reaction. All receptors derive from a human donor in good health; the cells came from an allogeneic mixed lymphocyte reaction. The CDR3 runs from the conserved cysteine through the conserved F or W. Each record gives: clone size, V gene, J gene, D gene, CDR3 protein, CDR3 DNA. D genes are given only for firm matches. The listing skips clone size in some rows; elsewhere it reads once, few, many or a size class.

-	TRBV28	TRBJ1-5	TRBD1	CASSLTTGTVQPQHF	TGTGCCAGCAGTTTAACGACAGGGACGGTCCAGCCCCAGCATTTT
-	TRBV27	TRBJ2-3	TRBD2	CASSSRLAGGTDTQYF	TGTGCCAGCAGTTCAAGACTAGCGGGAGGGACAGATACGCAGTATTTT
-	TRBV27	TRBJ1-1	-	CASSLARNTEAFF	TGTGCCAGCAGTTTAGCGAGGAACACTGAAGCTTTCTTT
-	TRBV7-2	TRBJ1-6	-	CASRVQGRNSPLHF	TGTGCCAGCAGAGTACAGGGACGTAATTCACCCCTCCACTTT
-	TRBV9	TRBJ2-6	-	CASSVGQGSFSGANVLTF	TGTGCCAGCAGCGTAGGCCAGGGTAGTTTCTCTGGAGCCAACGTCCTGACTTTC
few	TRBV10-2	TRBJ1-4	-	CASARGTTNEKLFF	TGCGCCAGCGCCCGAGGGACAACTAATGAAAAACTGTTTTTT
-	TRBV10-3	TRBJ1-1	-	CAIRGGGSEAFF	TGTGCCATCAGGGGAGGGGGGTCTGAAGCTTTCTTT
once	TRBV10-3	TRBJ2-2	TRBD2	CAISGLAVQKLFF	TGTGCCATCAGTGGACTAGCGGTACAGAAGCTGTTTTTT
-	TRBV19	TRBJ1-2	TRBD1	CASTIRDRGGYNYGYTF	TGTGCCAGTACCATCCGGGACAGGGGTGGCTATAACTATGGCTACACCTTC
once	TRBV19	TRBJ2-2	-	CASSIDLRGESTGELFF	TGTGCCAGTAGTATAGATCTCAGGGGGGAGAGCACCGGGGAGCTGTTTTTT
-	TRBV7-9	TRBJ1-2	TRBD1	CASSSYGQGAAGYTF	TGTGCCAGCAGCTCTTACGGACAGGGGGCCGCTGGCTACACCTTC
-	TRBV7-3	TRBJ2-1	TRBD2	CASSLRASGSGNEQFF	TGTGCCAGCAGCTTAAGGGCTAGCGGGAGTGGGAATGAGCAGTTCTTC
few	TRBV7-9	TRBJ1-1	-	CASSFSKDTEAFF	TGTGCCAGCAGCTTCAGTAAGGACACTGAAGCTTTCTTT
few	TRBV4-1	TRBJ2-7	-	CASSLRFTSSYEQYF	TGCGCCAGCAGCCTTAGGTTCACCAGCTCCTACGAGCAGTACTTC
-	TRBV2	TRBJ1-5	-	CASLGTLNQPQHF	TGTGCCAGCTTGGGGACTCTCAATCAGCCCCAGCATTTT
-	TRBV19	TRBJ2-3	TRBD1	CASTHPGTGPDTQYF	TGTGCCAGTACCCACCCTGGGACAGGGCCAGATACGCAGTATTTT
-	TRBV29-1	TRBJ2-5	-	CSVEGDAGETQYF	TGCAGCGTTGAAGGGGACGCTGGCGAGACCCAGTACTTC
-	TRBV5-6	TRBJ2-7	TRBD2	CASSLLGTGGFQYF	TGTGCCAGCAGCTTGTTAGGAACGGGGGGATTTCAGTACTTC
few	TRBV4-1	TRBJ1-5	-	CASSQGTGTFYQPQHF	TGCGCCAGCAGCCAAGGCACAGGGACTTTTTATCAGCCCCAGCATTTT
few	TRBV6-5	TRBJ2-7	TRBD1	CASSRTGQVYEQYF	TGTGCCAGCAGCCGGACAGGGCAGGTCTACGAGCAGTACTTC
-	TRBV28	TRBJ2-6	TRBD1	CASSFQGARSGANVLTF	TGTGCCAGCAGTTTTCAGGGGGCGCGTTCTGGGGCCAACGTCCTGACTTTC
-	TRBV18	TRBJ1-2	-	CASSPSRDGYGYTF	TGTGCCAGCTCACCAAGCCGAGACGGCTATGGCTACACCTTC
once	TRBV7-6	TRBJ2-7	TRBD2	CASSLDLAGREQYF	TGTGCCAGCAGCTTAGATCTAGCGGGGAGAGAGCAGTACTTC
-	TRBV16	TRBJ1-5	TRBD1	CASSQSQGAHQPQHF	TGTGCCAGCAGCCAATCCCAGGGGGCCCATCAGCCCCAGCATTTT